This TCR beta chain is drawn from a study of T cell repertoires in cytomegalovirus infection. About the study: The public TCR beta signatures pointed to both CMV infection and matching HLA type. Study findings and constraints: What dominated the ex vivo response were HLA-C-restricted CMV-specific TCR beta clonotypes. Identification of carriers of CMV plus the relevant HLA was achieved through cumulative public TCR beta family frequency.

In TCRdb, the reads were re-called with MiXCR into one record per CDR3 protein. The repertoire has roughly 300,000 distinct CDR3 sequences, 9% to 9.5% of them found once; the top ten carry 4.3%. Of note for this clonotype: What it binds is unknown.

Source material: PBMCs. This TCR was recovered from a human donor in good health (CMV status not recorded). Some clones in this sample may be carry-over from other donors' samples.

CDR3 DNA: TGTGCCAGCAGCTTTTTGGCAGGGGGGAACGGCGAGCAGTACTTC. This codes for CASSFLAGGNGEQYF. V usage is TRBV7-9 and J usage is TRBJ2-7, with D possibly matching TRBD1 (7 bases). This CDR3 region has 15 residues. V dropped 3 bases and J dropped 6 bases, with 18 bases sitting between them. Germline CDR1 SEHNR, CDR2 FQNEAQ (reference sequence).